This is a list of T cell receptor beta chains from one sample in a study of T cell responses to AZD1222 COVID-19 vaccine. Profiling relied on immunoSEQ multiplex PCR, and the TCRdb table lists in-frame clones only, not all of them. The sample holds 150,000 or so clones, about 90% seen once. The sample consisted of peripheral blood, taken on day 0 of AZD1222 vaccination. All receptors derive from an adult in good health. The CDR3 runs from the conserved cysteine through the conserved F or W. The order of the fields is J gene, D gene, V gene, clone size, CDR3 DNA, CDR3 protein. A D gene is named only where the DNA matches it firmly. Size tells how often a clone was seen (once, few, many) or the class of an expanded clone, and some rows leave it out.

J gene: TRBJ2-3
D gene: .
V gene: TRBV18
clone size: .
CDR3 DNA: TGTGCCAGCTCACCCCGGACAGACGGTACGCAGTATTTT
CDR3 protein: CASSPRTDGTQYF

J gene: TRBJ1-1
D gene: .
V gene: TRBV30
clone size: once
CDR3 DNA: TGTGCCTGGAGTGTATTCGCAGGGAACACTGAAGCTTTCTTT
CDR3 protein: CAWSVFAGNTEAFF

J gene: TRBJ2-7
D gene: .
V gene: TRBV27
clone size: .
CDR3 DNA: TGTGCCAGCAGTTTATCGCCGGCAGGCAACTACGAGCAGTACTTC
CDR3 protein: CASSLSPAGNYEQYF

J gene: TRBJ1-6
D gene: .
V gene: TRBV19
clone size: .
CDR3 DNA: TGTGCCAGTAGTATACGACCTGGGGTAGGGTCACCCCTCCACTTT
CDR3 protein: CASSIRPGVGSPLHF

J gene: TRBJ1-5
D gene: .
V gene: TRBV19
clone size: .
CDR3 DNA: TGTGCCAGTAGTATAGATCGAACAAGGGGTAATCAGCCCCAGCATTTT
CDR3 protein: CASSIDRTRGNQPQHF

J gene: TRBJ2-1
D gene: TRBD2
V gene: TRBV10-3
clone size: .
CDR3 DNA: TGTGCCATCAGTGAGATCGGGACTAGCGGGAGGAATGAGCAGTTCTTC
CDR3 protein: CAISEIGTSGRNEQFF

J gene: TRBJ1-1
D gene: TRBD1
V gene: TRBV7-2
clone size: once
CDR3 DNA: TGTGCCAGCAGTCGGGACAGGGGAGGTCCTGAAGCTTTCTTT
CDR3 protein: CASSRDRGGPEAFF

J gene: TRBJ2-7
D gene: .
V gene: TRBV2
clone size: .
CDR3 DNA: TGTGCCAGCAGCCCGACCAGAGGCTCCTACGAGCAGTACTTC
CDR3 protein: CASSPTRGSYEQYF

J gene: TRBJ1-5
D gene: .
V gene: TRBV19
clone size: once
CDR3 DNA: TGTGCCAGTAGTATGGTCTCCGGGGGTATCCGCAATCAGCCCCAGCATTTT
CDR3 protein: CASSMVSGGIRNQPQHF

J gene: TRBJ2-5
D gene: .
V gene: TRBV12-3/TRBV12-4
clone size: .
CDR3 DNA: TGTGCCAGCAGCTTTCGTGGCGAGACCCAGTACTTC
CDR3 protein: CASSFRGETQYF

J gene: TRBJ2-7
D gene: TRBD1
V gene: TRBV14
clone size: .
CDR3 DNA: TGTGCCAGCAGCCTGTGGGCCGGGACAGCTTATTACGAGCAGTACTTC
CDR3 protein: CASSLWAGTAYYEQYF

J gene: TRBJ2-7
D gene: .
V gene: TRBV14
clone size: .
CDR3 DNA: TGTGCCAGCAGCCAAGACCCCCGCGGCGAGCAGTACTTC
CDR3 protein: CASSQDPRGEQYF

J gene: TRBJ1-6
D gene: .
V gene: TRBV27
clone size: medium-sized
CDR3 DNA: TGTGCCAGCAGCGACAGAGCTTCACCCCTCCACTTT
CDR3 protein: CASSDRASPLHF

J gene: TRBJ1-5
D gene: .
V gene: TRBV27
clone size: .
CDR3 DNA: TGTGCCAGCAGCCTTAGCAATCAGCCCCAGCATTTT
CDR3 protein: CASSLSNQPQHF

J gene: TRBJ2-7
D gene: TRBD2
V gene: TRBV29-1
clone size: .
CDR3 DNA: TGCAGCGTTAGGAGCGGGAACCACGAGCAGTACTTC
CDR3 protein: CSVRSGNHEQYF

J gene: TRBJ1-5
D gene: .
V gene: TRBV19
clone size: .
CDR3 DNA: TGTGCCAGTAGTCCTAGCCCGGGGGGGGATGGCAATCAGCCCCAGCATTTT
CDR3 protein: CASSPSPGGDGNQPQHF

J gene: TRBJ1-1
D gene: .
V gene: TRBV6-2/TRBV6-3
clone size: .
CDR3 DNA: TGTGCCAGCAGTCCGGGAACACCCCTAACGAAAGCTTTCTTT
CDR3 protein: CASSPGTPLTKAFF

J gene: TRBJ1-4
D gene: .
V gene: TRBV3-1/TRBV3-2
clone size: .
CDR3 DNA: TGTGCCAGCAGCCTCCGACAGACTAATGAAAAACTGTTTTTT
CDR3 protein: CASSLRQTNEKLFF

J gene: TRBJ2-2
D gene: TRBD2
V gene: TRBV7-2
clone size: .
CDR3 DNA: TGTGCCAGCAGCTTCTCCCTAGCGGGAGTGCACACCGGGGAGCTGTTTTTT
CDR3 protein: CASSFSLAGVHTGELFF

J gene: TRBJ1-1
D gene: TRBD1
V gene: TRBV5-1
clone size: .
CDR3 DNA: TGCGCCAGCAGACAGTGGACAGGGGAGAACACTGAAGCTTTCTTT
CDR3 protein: CASRQWTGENTEAFF

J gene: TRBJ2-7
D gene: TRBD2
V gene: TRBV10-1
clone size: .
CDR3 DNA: TGCGCCAGCAGTGTCGGGAGGGCCTTTAGGGAGCAGTACTTC
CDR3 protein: CASSVGRAFREQYF

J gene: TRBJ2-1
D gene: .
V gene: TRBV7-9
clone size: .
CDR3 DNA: TGTGCCAGCAGCCCCGGTCCTTACAATGAGCAGTTCTTC
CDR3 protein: CASSPGPYNEQFF

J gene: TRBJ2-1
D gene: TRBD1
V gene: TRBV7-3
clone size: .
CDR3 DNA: TGTGCCAGCAGCTCTACCTTAGGGACAGAACACAATGAGCAGTTCTTC
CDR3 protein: CASSSTLGTEHNEQFF

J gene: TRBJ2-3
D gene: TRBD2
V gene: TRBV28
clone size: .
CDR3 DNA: TGTGCCAGCAGTTTAAGGGCTAGCGGGTGGAGGGGCACAGATACGCAGTATTTT
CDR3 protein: CASSLRASGWRGTDTQYF

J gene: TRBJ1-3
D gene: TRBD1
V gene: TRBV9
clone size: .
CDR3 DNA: TGTGCCAGCAAGGAGGGGGACAGAGACACTGGAAACACCATATATTTT
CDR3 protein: CASKEGDRDTGNTIYF

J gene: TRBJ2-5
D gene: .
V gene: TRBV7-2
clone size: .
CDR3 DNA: TGTGCCAGCAGCTTAGTGGAGCGGAGTGGGCCCGCGGAGACCCAGTACTTC
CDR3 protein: CASSLVERSGPAETQYF

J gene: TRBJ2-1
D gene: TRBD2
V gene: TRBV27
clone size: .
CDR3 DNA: TGTGCCAGCAGTCGAGGGACTAGCGGGATAGATGAGCAGTTCTTC
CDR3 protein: CASSRGTSGIDEQFF

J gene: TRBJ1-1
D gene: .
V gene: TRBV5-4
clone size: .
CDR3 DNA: TGTGCCAGCAGCCCAGGGCCGTGGGGGCGCGTCACTGAAGCTTTCTTT
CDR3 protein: CASSPGPWGRVTEAFF